A selection of T cell receptor beta chains follows, all from one sample in a study of T cells in localized non-small cell lung cancer. Profiled with immunoSEQ multiplex PCR; TCRdb holds only in-frame clones, not every one. The sample has around 19,000 clones, around 93% seen once. Material: peripheral blood, obtained before any cancer treatment. All receptors come from a woman aged 40 to 75 with stage I lung adenocarcinoma. Both conserved end residues are part of each CDR3. Fields, in order: CDR3 protein, CDR3 DNA, J gene, CDR3 length, D gene, clone size, V gene. The D gene is left open where the match is weak. Clone size is given for some rows only: seen once, a few or many times, or a class if the clone is expanded.

CDR3aa: CASSQELQGNTEAFF; CDR3nt: TGTGCCAGCAGCCAAGAACTACAGGGGAACACTGAAGCTTTCTTT; j_gene: TRBJ1-1; len: 15; d_gene: -; abundance: once; v_gene: TRBV4-2
CDR3aa: CSVTRGQDPYNEQFF; CDR3nt: TGCAGCGTGACCCGGGGACAGGACCCATACAATGAGCAGTTCTTC; j_gene: TRBJ2-1; len: 15; d_gene: TRBD1; abundance: once; v_gene: TRBV29-1
CDR3aa: CASSLWTGRNTEAFF; CDR3nt: TGTGCCAGCTCTCTTTGGACAGGGAGGAACACTGAAGCTTTCTTT; j_gene: TRBJ1-1; len: 15; d_gene: TRBD1; abundance: -; v_gene: TRBV18
CDR3aa: CASSLGAVTSTDTQYF; CDR3nt: TGTGCCAGCAGTTTAGGTGCCGTAACTAGCACAGATACGCAGTATTTT; j_gene: TRBJ2-3; len: 16; d_gene: -; abundance: -; v_gene: TRBV27
CDR3aa: CASSEGGQANEKLFF; CDR3nt: TGTGCCAGCAGTGAGGGGGGACAGGCGAATGAAAAACTGTTTTTT; j_gene: TRBJ1-4; len: 15; d_gene: TRBD1; abundance: -; v_gene: TRBV28
CDR3aa: CASSLAGGPQDTQYF; CDR3nt: TGTGCCAGCAGTTTAGCGGGGGGGCCGCAGGATACGCAGTATTTT; j_gene: TRBJ2-3; len: 15; d_gene: TRBD2; abundance: -; v_gene: TRBV27
CDR3aa: CAWGSQNTGELFF; CDR3nt: TGTGCCTGGGGTAGCCAGAACACCGGGGAGCTGTTTTTT; j_gene: TRBJ2-2; len: 13; d_gene: -; abundance: -; v_gene: TRBV30
CDR3aa: CASSLWGVNTEAFF; CDR3nt: TGTGCCAGCAGCCTGTGGGGGGTGAACACTGAAGCTTTCTTT; j_gene: TRBJ1-1; len: 14; d_gene: -; abundance: -; v_gene: TRBV14
CDR3aa: CASSPPRQGGTEAFF; CDR3nt: TGCGCCAGCAGCCCCCCCCGGCAGGGGGGGACTGAAGCTTTCTTT; j_gene: TRBJ1-1; len: 15; d_gene: TRBD1; abundance: -; v_gene: TRBV5-1
CDR3aa: CASSLDLQETQYF; CDR3nt: TGTGCCAGTAGTCTCGACTTACAAGAGACCCAGTACTTC; j_gene: TRBJ2-5; len: 13; d_gene: -; abundance: -; v_gene: TRBV19
CDR3aa: CASSLQGRHEQFF; CDR3nt: TGTGCCAGCTCACTACAGGGTCGGCATGAGCAGTTCTTC; j_gene: TRBJ2-1; len: 13; d_gene: -; abundance: -; v_gene: TRBV18
CDR3aa: CASSLDVAGGPGELFF; CDR3nt: TGTGCCAGCAGCTTAGACGTGGCGGGAGGTCCCGGGGAGCTGTTTTTT; j_gene: TRBJ2-2; len: 16; d_gene: TRBD2; abundance: -; v_gene: TRBV7-2
CDR3aa: CASSLSGENTEAFF; CDR3nt: TGTGCCAGCAGCTTATCTGGGGAGAACACTGAAGCTTTCTTT; j_gene: TRBJ1-1; len: 14; d_gene: -; abundance: -; v_gene: TRBV7-3
CDR3aa: CASSFTGPSYEQYF; CDR3nt: TGTGCCAGCAGCTTCACAGGTCCCTCCTACGAGCAGTACTTC; j_gene: TRBJ2-7; len: 14; d_gene: -; abundance: -; v_gene: TRBV13
CDR3aa: CASSVGLSGNTIYF; CDR3nt: TGTGCCAGCAGTGTAGGTCTCTCTGGAAACACCATATATTTT; j_gene: TRBJ1-3; len: 14; d_gene: -; abundance: few; v_gene: TRBV2
CDR3aa: CASEGPPSNQPQHF; CDR3nt: TGTGCCAGCGAAGGACCTCCCAGCAATCAGCCCCAGCATTTT; j_gene: TRBJ1-5; len: 14; d_gene: -; abundance: -; v_gene: TRBV28
CDR3aa: CASSQVLSPGKGYTF; CDR3nt: TGTGCCAGCAGCCAAGTGTTATCCCCCGGCAAAGGCTACACCTTC; j_gene: TRBJ1-2; len: 15; d_gene: -; abundance: -; v_gene: TRBV14
CDR3aa: CASGGAAEAFF; CDR3nt: TGTGCCAGCGGGGGGGCAGCTGAAGCTTTCTTT; j_gene: TRBJ1-1; len: 11; d_gene: -; abundance: -; v_gene: TRBV28
CDR3aa: CASTLKGGNEKLFF; CDR3nt: TGTGCCAGCACCCTAAAGGGGGGAAATGAAAAACTGTTTTTT; j_gene: TRBJ1-4; len: 14; d_gene: -; abundance: -; v_gene: TRBV6-1
CDR3aa: CASSEGPDVPDTQYF; CDR3nt: TGTGCCAGCAGCGAAGGACCAGATGTCCCAGATACGCAGTATTTT; j_gene: TRBJ2-3; len: 15; d_gene: -; abundance: -; v_gene: TRBV6-4
CDR3aa: CASTIGQRVYGYTF; CDR3nt: TGTGCCAGCACTATTGGACAGCGTGTCTATGGCTACACCTTC; j_gene: TRBJ1-2; len: 14; d_gene: -; abundance: -; v_gene: TRBV2